This TCR beta chain was recorded in a study of OX40 agonist ivuxolimab in advanced cancers. Germline loops: CDR1 SGDLS, CDR2 YYNGEE. The CDR3 is 12 residues long. Trimming stripped 4 bases from V and 4 bases from J, with 6 bases between. The timepoints at which blood was sampled were baseline, cycle 4 day 1, and cycle 7 day 1. Assay: immunoSEQ multiplex PCR; the TCRdb copy retains only in-frame clones and omits some. There are tens of thousands of clones in the sample; approximately 73% occur only once, and 15% to 20% lies in the top ten. The clonotype comes from an adult with an advanced solid tumor such as melanoma, head and neck, liver or kidney cancer. The chain has TRBV9 and TRBJ1-3, with D unresolved. Sequencing used CD4+ or CD8+ T cells sorted from blood, obtained in a trial of the OX40 agonist ivuxolimab. This chain's CDR3 is CASSPEGNTIYF. CDR3 sequence (DNA): TGTGCCAGCAGCCCCGAGGGAAACACCATATATTTT. Filled out from reference TRBV9 and TRBJ1-3, the complete variable domain reads DSGVTQTPKHLITATGQRVTLRCSPRSGDLSVYWYQQSLDQGLQFLIQYYNGEERAKGNILERFSAQQFPDLHSELNLSSLELGDSALYFCASSPEGNTIYFGEGSWLTVV.